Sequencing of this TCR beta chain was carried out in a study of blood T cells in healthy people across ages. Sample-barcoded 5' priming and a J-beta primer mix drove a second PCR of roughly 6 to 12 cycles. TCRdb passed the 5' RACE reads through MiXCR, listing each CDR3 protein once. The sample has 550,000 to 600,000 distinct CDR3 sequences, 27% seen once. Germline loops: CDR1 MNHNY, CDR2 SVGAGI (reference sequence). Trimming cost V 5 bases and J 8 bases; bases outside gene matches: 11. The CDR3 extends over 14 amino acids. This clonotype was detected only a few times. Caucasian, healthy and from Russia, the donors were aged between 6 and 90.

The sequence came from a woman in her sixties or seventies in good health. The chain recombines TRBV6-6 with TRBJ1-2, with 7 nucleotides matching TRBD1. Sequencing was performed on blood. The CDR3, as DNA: TGTGCCAGCAGTACGCGACAGGGCGCTCAGGGCTACACCTTC. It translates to CASSTRQGAQGYTF.